This TCR beta chain was captured by sequencing in a study of T cells in Graves' hyperthyroidism and ophthalmopathy. The CDR3 covers 15 residues. Trimming removed 2 bases at V and 6 bases at J, with 16 bases between. Germline V gives CDR1 KGHSH, CDR2 LQKENI. Points from the study as a whole: A 13 V-J model separated ophthalmopathy from stable hyperthyroidism.

This clonotype occurred many times. Its antigen is unidentified. What was amplified from RNA transcripts were TCR beta CDR3 regions. The HTBI set primed first-round TCR CDR3 RT-PCR. TCRdb processed the multiplex PCR reads anew with MiXCR; each CDR3 protein has one entry. The sample lists more than 300,000 distinct CDR3 sequences; 13% to 15% were seen once. Out of roughly 9.1 ml of fresh peripheral blood came the PBMCs. The V call is TRBV18, the J call TRBJ1-2; D gene unclear. The sequence was collected from a woman aged 25 to 39 with Graves' ophthalmopathy. Material: blood. The CDR3 DNA reads as TGTGCCAGCTCACCAGGTATTGGGGAAAGGAATGGCTACACCTTC. It yields the protein CASSPGIGERNGYTF.